Below, 21 T cell receptor beta chains from the same sample are listed, as sequenced in a study of T cells in localized non-small cell lung cancer. Method: immunoSEQ multiplex PCR; TCRdb's copy keeps in-frame clones and lacks some. The sample has about 5,400 clones; approximately 34% are singletons. The sequencing here drew on lung tumor tissue, taken before any cancer treatment. The origin of the receptors is a male donor at least 60 years old with stage I squamous cell lung carcinoma.

This clone has only a few counts. This sequence joins TRBV6-4 and TRBJ2-7, with TRBD2 matching 11 bases. Per germline, CDR1 MRHNA and CDR2 SNTAGT. CDR3 length: 15 residues. The junction had 6 bases not matched to a gene; V was cut back by 5 bases and J by 3 bases. The CDR3 here is CASSPPGTSGYEQYF. DNA of the CDR3: TGTGCCAGCAGTCCTCCCGGGACTAGCGGCTACGAGCAGTACTTC.

This clone rates as medium-sized. This chain uses TRBV11-3 with TRBJ1-2; D not resolved. The CDR3 is made up of 14 amino acids. Germline V gene sequence: CDR1 SGHNT, CDR2 YENEEA. V was cut by 5 bases and J by 2 bases, with 12 bases left in between. The CDR3 DNA is TGTGCCAGCAGCCAGCCCACAGTCAACTATGGCTACACCTTC. Protein sequence: CASSQPTVNYGYTF.

By its share, this clone is large. The chain is built from TRBV28 and TRBJ2-7, with D unclear. Between the trimmed V and J ends, which lost 3 bases and 3 bases, there was a span of 12 bases. The CDR3 runs to 14 residues. CDR1 and CDR2 (germline): MDHEN, SYDVKM. The CDR3, as DNA: TGTGCCAGCAGTTTTAGAGACAACAGCTACGAGCAGTACTTC. This gives the protein CASSFRDNSYEQYF.

This chain connects TRBV11-3 to TRBJ2-5, with 13 bases lining up with TRBD2. With 4 bases clipped from V and 5 bases from J, the junction kept 4 bases outside the gene matches. Germline CDR1 is SGHNT and CDR2 is YENEEA. This CDR3 contains 15 residues. The CDR3 region has the DNA TGTGCCAGCAGCTCGGGACTAGCGGGGAGGGAGACCCAGTACTTC. Protein sequence: CASSSGLAGRETQYF.

The chain uses TRBV5-1 and TRBJ1-3; D is undetermined. V was trimmed by 4 bases and J by 0 bases, leaving 11 bases between them. Per the germline V gene, CDR1 is SGHRS and CDR2 is YFSETQ. The CDR3 totals 15 residues. The CDR3 loop is CASSPDTFSGNTIYF. The CDR3 coding sequence is TGCGCCAGCAGCCCCGACACCTTCTCTGGAAACACCATATATTTT.

J is TRBJ1-1 and V is TRBV19; 10 bases agree with TRBD1. This CDR3 spans 13 amino acids. The V gene end was trimmed by 6 bases and the J gene end by 4 bases; junction bases not matched to a gene: 2. CDR1 is LNHDA, CDR2 SQIVND, per germline (reference sequence). CDR3 sequence reads: CASRRQGATEAFF. DNA for the CDR3: TGTGCCAGTAGGCGACAGGGGGCCACTGAAGCTTTCTTT.

CDR3: CSVRGGRETQYF. Here the CDR3 DNA reads TGCAGCGTCCGAGGAGGGAGAGAGACCCAGTACTTC. V is TRBV29-1 and J is TRBJ2-5; the D gene is possibly TRBD2 (6 bases). CDR3 length equals 12 residues. Per the germline V gene, CDR1 is SQVTM and CDR2 is ANQGSEA. Trimming cost V 6 bases and J 4 bases, with 12 bases left between them.

V usage is TRBV6-8 and J usage is TRBJ1-6, with D possibly being TRBD1 (6 bases). The CDR3 extends over 14 amino acids. V lost 5 bases, J lost 12 bases, and 17 bases lay in between. Germline CDR1 MNHGY, CDR2 SAAAGT. The CDR3 sequence: CASSPSGGLLPLHF. CDR3 nucleotide sequence: TGTGCCAGCAGTCCCTCCGGGGGGCTATTACCCCTCCACTTT.

The chain links TRBV10-1 to TRBJ2-4; perhaps D is TRBD1 or TRBD2 (6 bases each). The V gene lost 7 bases and the J gene lost 8 bases, with 9 bases spanning the gap. Per germline, CDR1 WNHNN and CDR2 SYGVQD (reference sequence). The CDR3 is 11 amino acids. Here the CDR3 reads CASMGGDIQYF. The DNA for the CDR3 is TGCGCCAGCATGGGGGGCGACATTCAGTACTTC.

CDR3 region: CASSVAGVRNEQFF. The CDR3 DNA follows: TGTGCCAGCAGTGTAGCAGGGGTAAGGAATGAGCAGTTCTTC. The chain couples TRBV25-1 to TRBJ2-1; possibly TRBD1 for D (6 bases). Germline CDR1 reads MGHDK; CDR2 reads SYGVNS. This CDR3 comprises 14 residues. The ends were cut back, 4 bases at V and 7 bases at J, with 14 bases in the middle.

By share, this clone counts as medium-sized. V and J are TRBV6-8 and TRBJ2-2; 7 bases are shared with TRBD1. This CDR3 is built from 13 residues. CDR1 and CDR2 (germline): MNHGY, SAAAGT. V was clipped by 10 bases and J by 1 base; unmatched bases: 3. The CDR3 loop is CAIGDRNTGELFF. The CDR3 DNA reads as TGTGCCATTGGGGACAGGAACACCGGGGAGCTGTTTTTT.

This clone turned up a few times. The gene calls are TRBV11-3 and TRBJ1-4, with D tentatively TRBD1 (6 bases). V was pared by 8 bases and J by 1 base, with 11 bases between. CDR1 is SGHNT and CDR2 is YENEEA in the germline V gene. This CDR3 has 14 amino acids. This chain's CDR3 is CASRTELTNEKLFF. The CDR3 DNA reads as TGTGCCAGCCGGACAGAACTAACTAATGAAAAACTGTTTTTT.

The J gene is TRBJ1-1, the V gene TRBV19; D is ambiguous. Germline values: CDR1 LNHDA, CDR2 SQIVND (reference sequence). The CDR3 length is 13 residues. V lost 8 bases and J 9 bases, leaving 19 bases between the germline ends. CDR3 residues: CASRFTWTEQAFF. The CDR3, as DNA: TGTGCCAGTCGGTTCACCTGGACGGAACAAGCTTTCTTT.

There are a few counts of this clone. V usage is TRBV6-8 and J usage is TRBJ1-1; 9 bases map to TRBD1. Losses at the gene ends were 6 bases for V and 7 bases for J; bases not matched to a gene: 3. This CDR3 comprises 12 residues. The germline V gene has CDR1 MNHGY and CDR2 SAAAGT. CDR3 bases: TGTGCCAGCAGCTCGGGACAGGGTGAAGCTTTCTTT. This gives the protein CASSSGQGEAFF.

This clone was detected a few times. The chain joins TRBV6-8 to TRBJ2-7, with 10 nucleotides matching TRBD1. The germline gives CDR1 MNHGY, CDR2 SAAAGT. V was pared by 4 bases and J by 6 bases, with 6 bases of the junction left unmatched. This CDR3 is built from 14 residues. The CDR3 loop is CASSLRQGAGEQYF. Here the CDR3 DNA reads TGTGCCAGCAGTTTGCGACAGGGGGCTGGCGAGCAGTACTTC.

V gene TRBV11-3 combines with J gene TRBJ2-1; tentative D call: TRBD2 (5 bases). Trimming took off 5 bases at V and 0 bases at J, with 8 bases between the two ends. CDR3 length: 14 residues. In germline, CDR1 is SGHNT, CDR2 YENEEA. The CDR3 bases are TGTGCCAGCAGCCCTGGACTCTCCTACAATGAGCAGTTCTTC. This codes for CASSPGLSYNEQFF.

The chain recombines TRBV30 with TRBJ1-5; no firm D call. The CDR3 is 12 residues long. Germline loops: CDR1 GTSNPN, CDR2 SVGIG (reference sequence). V lost 3 bases and J lost 7, with 10 bases in between. CDR3 coding DNA: TGTGCCTGGAGCCCGGGTGGGCAGCCCCAGCATTTT. Protein product: CAWSPGGQPQHF.

This chain links TRBV15 with TRBJ1-1; 8 nucleotides match TRBD1. The germline V gene has CDR1 LNHNV and CDR2 YYDKDF (reference sequence). V shed 5 bases, J shed 5 bases, and the junction held 7 bases outside the gene matches. This CDR3 has 14 residues. In nucleotides, the CDR3 is TGTGCCACCAGCCTTGGGCAGGGGGCTACTGAAGCTTTCTTT. Translated: CATSLGQGATEAFF.

This clone was counted only a few times. The rearrangement uses TRBV5-1 and TRBJ2-1, with 8 bases lining up with TRBD2. Looked up from germline, CDR1 is SGHRS and CDR2 is YFSETQ. After removal of 0 bases from V and 3 bases from J, the junction contained 2 bases not matched to a gene. This CDR3 is 15 amino acids long. The CDR3 region has the DNA TGCGCCAGCAGCTTGGGTAGCGGGGTCTACAATGAGCAGTTCTTC. It specifies CASSLGSGVYNEQFF.

The rearrangement joins TRBV4-3 to TRBJ2-3; D is perhaps TRBD1 (6 bases). Germline V gene sequence: CDR1 LGHNA, CDR2 YSLEER. The CDR3 runs 16 residues. Between the trimmed V and J ends, which lost 6 bases and 6 bases, there was a span of 22 bases. CDR3 sequence: CASSPGTPGLWDTQYF. In DNA form, the CDR3 reads TGCGCCAGCAGTCCAGGGACACCCGGATTGTGGGATACGCAGTATTTT.

The chain recombines TRBV29-1 with TRBJ2-2; no reliable D call. V shed 1 base and J shed 2 bases, with 8 bases lying between them. The CDR3 spans 14 residues. From germline, CDR1 is SQVTM and CDR2 ANQGSEA. The CDR3 DNA follows: TGCAGCGTTGAAGCACAGATCAACACCGGGGAGCTGTTTTTT. It codes for CSVEAQINTGELFF.